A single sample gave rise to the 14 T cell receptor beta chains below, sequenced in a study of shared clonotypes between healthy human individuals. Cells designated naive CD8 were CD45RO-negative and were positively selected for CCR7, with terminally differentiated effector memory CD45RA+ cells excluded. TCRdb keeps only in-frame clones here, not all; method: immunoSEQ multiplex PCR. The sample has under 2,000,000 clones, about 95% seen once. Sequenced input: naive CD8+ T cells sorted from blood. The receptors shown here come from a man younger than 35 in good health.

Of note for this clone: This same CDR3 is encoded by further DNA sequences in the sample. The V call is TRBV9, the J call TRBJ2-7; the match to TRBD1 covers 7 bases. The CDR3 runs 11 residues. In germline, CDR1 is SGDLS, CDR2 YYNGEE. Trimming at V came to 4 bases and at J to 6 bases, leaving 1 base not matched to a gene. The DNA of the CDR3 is TGTGCCAGCAGCCCAGGGGGCGAGCAGTACTTC. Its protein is CASSPGGEQYF.

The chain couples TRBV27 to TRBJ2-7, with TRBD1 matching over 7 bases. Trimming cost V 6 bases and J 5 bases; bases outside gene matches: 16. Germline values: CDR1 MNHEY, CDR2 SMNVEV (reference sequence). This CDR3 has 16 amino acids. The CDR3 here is CASSPYEGTVINEQYF. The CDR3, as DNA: TGTGCCAGCAGCCCGTATGAGGGGACAGTAATCAACGAGCAGTACTTC.

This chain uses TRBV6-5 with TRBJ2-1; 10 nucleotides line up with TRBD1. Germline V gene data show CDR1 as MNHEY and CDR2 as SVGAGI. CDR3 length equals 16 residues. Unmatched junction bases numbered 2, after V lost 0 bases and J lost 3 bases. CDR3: CASSYSGQGIYNEQFF. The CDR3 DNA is TGTGCCAGCAGTTACTCGGGACAGGGGATCTACAATGAGCAGTTCTTC.

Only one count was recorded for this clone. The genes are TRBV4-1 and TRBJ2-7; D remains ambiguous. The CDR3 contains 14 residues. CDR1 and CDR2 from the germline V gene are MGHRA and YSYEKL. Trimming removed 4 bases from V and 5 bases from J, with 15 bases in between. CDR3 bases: TGCGCCAGCAGCCCTCAGTCTGACAAGGACGAGCAGTACTTC. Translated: CASSPQSDKDEQYF.

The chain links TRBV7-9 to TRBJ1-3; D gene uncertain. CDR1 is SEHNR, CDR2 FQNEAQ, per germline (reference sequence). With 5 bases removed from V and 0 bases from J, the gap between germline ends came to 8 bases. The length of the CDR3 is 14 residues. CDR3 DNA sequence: TGTGCCAGCAGCAGGGATAGCTCTGGAAACACCATATATTTT. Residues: CASSRDSSGNTIYF.

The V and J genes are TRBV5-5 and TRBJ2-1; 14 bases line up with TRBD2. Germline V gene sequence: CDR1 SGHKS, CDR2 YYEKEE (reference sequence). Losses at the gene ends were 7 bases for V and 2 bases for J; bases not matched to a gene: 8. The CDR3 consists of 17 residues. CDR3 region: CASSGTSGGKTYNEQFF. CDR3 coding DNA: TGTGCCAGCTCCGGGACTAGCGGGGGAAAAACCTACAATGAGCAGTTCTTC.

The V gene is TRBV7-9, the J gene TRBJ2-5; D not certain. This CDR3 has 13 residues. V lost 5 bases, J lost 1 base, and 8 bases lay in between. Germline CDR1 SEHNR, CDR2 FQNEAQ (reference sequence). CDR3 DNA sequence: TGTGCCAGCAGCGAAGAGGTCCAAGAGACCCAGTACTTC. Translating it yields CASSEEVQETQYF.

The CDR3 region has the DNA TGTGCCAGCAGGACAGGGTCCGGGGAGCTGTTTTTT. This gives the protein CASRTGSGELFF. The V gene is TRBV6-1, the J gene TRBJ2-2; 7 bases are shared with TRBD1. The CDR3 contains 12 residues. CDR1 and CDR2 from the germline V gene are MNHNS and SASEGT. The V gene end was trimmed by 6 bases and the J gene end by 6 bases; junction bases not matched to a gene: 1.

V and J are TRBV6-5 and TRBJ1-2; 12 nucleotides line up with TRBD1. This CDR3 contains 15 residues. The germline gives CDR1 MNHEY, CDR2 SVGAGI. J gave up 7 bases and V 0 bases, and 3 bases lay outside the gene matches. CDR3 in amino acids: CASSYSGQGALGYTF. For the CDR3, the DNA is TGTGCCAGCAGTTACTCGGGACAGGGGGCGCTTGGCTACACCTTC.

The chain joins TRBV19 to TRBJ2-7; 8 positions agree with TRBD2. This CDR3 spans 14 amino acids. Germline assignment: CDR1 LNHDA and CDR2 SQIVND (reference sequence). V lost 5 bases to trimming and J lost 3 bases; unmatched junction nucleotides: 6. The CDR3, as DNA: TGTGCCAGTAGTCCGACTAGCGAGAGCTACGAGCAGTACTTC. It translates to CASSPTSESYEQYF.

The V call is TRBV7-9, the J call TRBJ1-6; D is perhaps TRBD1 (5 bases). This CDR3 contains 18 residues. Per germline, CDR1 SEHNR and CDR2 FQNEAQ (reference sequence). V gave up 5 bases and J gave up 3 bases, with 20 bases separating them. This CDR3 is CASSHRSTGTDYNSPLHF. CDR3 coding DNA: TGTGCCAGCAGCCATAGAAGCACCGGGACGGACTATAATTCACCCCTCCACTTT. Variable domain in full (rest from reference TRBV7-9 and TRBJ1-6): DTGVSQNPRHKITKRGQNVTFRCDPISEHNRLYWYRQTLGQGPEFLTYFQNEAQLEKSRLLSDRFSAERPKGSFSTLEIQRTEQGDSAMYLCASSHRSTGTDYNSPLHFGNGTRLTVT.

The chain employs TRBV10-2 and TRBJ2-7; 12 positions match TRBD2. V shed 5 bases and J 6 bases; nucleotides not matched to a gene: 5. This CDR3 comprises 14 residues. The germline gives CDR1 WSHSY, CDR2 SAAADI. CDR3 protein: CASSQLAGGTEQYF. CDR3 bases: TGCGCCAGCAGTCAACTAGCGGGAGGAACCGAGCAGTACTTC.

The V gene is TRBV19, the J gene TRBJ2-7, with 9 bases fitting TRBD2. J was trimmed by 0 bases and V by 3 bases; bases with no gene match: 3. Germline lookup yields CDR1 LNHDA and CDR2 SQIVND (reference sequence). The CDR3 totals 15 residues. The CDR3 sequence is CASSISRGGSYEQYF. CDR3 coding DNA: TGTGCCAGTAGTATTTCGCGGGGGGGCTCCTACGAGCAGTACTTC.

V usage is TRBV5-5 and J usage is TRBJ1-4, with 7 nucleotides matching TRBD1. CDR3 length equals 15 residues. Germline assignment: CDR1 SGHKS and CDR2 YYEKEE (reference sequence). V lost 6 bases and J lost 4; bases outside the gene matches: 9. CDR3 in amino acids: CASTERQGFNEKLFF. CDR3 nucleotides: TGTGCCAGCACAGAACGACAGGGATTTAATGAAAAACTGTTTTTT.